A single sample gave rise to the 27 T cell receptor beta chains below, sequenced in a study of blood T cell repertoires in COVID-19. Libraries were prepared by immunoSEQ multiplex PCR; TCRdb keeps only in-frame clonotypes and omits some of them. Of approximately 120,000 clones in the sample, over 75% were seen once. Specimen: peripheral blood. These receptors all come from an elderly woman with acute or convalescent COVID-19.

This sequence joins TRBV7-9 and TRBJ2-7; 7 bases match TRBD1. This CDR3 comprises 13 residues. V trimming: 3 bases; J trimming: 5 bases; junction bases outside the gene matches: 4. Germline V gene lookup returns CDR1 SEHNR and CDR2 FQNEAQ (reference sequence). CDR3 bases: TGTGCCAGCAGCTTTTACAGGGGAAACGAGCAGTACTTC. Encoded protein: CASSFYRGNEQYF.

Here the CDR3 DNA reads TGCGCCAGCGCCACTAGCCAGAGCTATGGCTACACCTTC. Translating gives CASATSQSYGYTF. J is TRBJ1-2 and V is TRBV5-1; no reliable D call. CDR1 and CDR2 from the germline V gene are SGHRS and YFSETQ. V was trimmed by 7 bases and J by 4 bases, leaving 14 bases between them. This CDR3 comprises 13 residues. Full variable domain (missing parts from reference TRBV5-1 and TRBJ1-2): KAGVTQTPRYLIKTRGQQVTLSCSPISGHRSVSWYQQTPGQGLQFLFEYFSETQRNKGNFPGRFSGRQFSNSRSEMNVSTLELGDSALYLCASATSQSYGYTFGSGTRLTVV.

This chain connects TRBV6-1 to TRBJ1-1; 8 bases agree with TRBD1. The CDR3 has 13 residues. The germline V gene has CDR1 MNHNS and CDR2 SASEGT. Losses at the gene ends were 3 bases for V and 6 bases for J; bases not matched to a gene: 3. The CDR3 DNA reads as TGTGCCAGCAGTGAGCAGGGGGCAGCTGAAGCTTTCTTT. The encoded protein is CASSEQGAAEAFF.

DNA for the CDR3: TGTGCCAGCAGCAAGGACAGGCGAGGGGAAGCTTTCTTT. Protein: CASSKDRRGEAFF. This chain links TRBV7-2 with TRBJ1-1; 7 nucleotides match TRBD1. V dropped 5 bases and J dropped 8; count of bases not matched to a gene: 8. Per germline, CDR1 SGHTA and CDR2 FQGNSA. The CDR3 is 13 residues long.

The V and J genes are TRBV6-5 and TRBJ1-1; D gene ambiguous. V was clipped by 2 bases and J by 1 base, with 8 bases between them. Germline assignment: CDR1 MNHEY and CDR2 SVGAGI. The CDR3 sequence is 14 residues long. The CDR3: CASSYPAGNTEAFF. The CDR3 DNA sequence: TGTGCCAGCAGTTACCCGGCGGGGAACACTGAAGCTTTCTTT.

This chain uses TRBV5-4 with TRBJ2-1, with 7 bases aligning to TRBD2. V shed 1 base, J shed 9 bases, and the junction held 10 bases outside the gene matches. Germline CDR1 SGHNT, CDR2 YYREEE (reference sequence). The CDR3 has 15 residues. The CDR3, as DNA: TGTGCCAGCAGCTTGTCGGTTGGGACTACCTCTGAGCAGTTCTTC. Translated: CASSLSVGTTSEQFF.

CDR3 coding DNA: TGTGCCACCAGTGATGGCGGCAGGGACACTGAAGCTTTCTTT. Translation gives CATSDGGRDTEAFF. The rearrangement uses TRBV24-1 and TRBJ1-1, with a tentative D call TRBD1 (5 bases). This CDR3 contains 14 residues. Trimming shortened V by 3 bases and J by 3 bases, and 10 bases separated the two germline ends. Germline V gene data show CDR1 as KGHDR and CDR2 as SFDVKD.

This clone has more than one count but fewer than ten. The chain links TRBV5-6 to TRBJ1-2; weak D call: TRBD1 (6 bases). The CDR3 spans 12 residues. The germline gives CDR1 SGHDT, CDR2 YYEEEE. Trimming stripped 4 bases from V and 5 bases from J, with 9 bases between. CDR3 DNA sequence: TGTGCCAGCAGCGCTGGACAGTATGGCTACACCTTC. It yields the protein CASSAGQYGYTF.

This chain links TRBV5-1 with TRBJ2-7; 10 bases are a match to TRBD2. Germline V CDR1 and CDR2: SGHRS, YFSETQ. The CDR3 has 15 amino acids. Trimming at V came to 5 bases and at J to 0 bases, leaving 5 bases not matched to a gene. The CDR3 region is CASSRTSGISYEQYF. The DNA for the CDR3 is TGCGCCAGCAGTCGGACTAGCGGTATCTCCTACGAGCAGTACTTC.

This clone was seen many times. The chain has TRBV4-1 and TRBJ2-2; D may be TRBD1 (6 bases). The V end lost 4 bases, the J end lost 7 bases, and 13 bases lay between the germline ends. Germline CDR1 MGHRA, CDR2 YSYEKL. This CDR3 has 14 residues. This CDR3 is CASSPGDGIGELFF. The CDR3 DNA follows: TGCGCCAGCAGCCCAGGGGATGGAATCGGGGAGCTGTTTTTT.

The rearrangement links TRBV5-4 to TRBJ2-3; TRBD2 aligns across 14 bases. CDR3 length: 16 amino acids. Germline V gene data show CDR1 as SGHNT and CDR2 as YYREEE (reference sequence). V gave up 2 bases and J gave up 5 bases; unmatched junction bases: 4. DNA of the CDR3: TGTGCCAGCAGCTTAAGACTAGCGGGGGGGCAAGATACGCAGTATTTT. This sequence encodes CASSLRLAGGQDTQYF. Based on the CDR3 plus reference TRBV5-4 and TRBJ2-3, the full variable domain is ETGVTQSPTHLIKTRGQQVTLRCSSQSGHNTVSWYQQALGQGPQFIFQYYREEENGRGNFPPRFSGLQFPNYSSELNVNALELDDSALYLCASSLRLAGGQDTQYFGPGTRLTVL.

The chain couples TRBV29-1 to TRBJ2-2, with TRBD2 matching 11 bases. V dropped 3 bases and J dropped 8; count of bases not matched to a gene: 5. CDR3 size: 14 residues. The germline V gene encodes CDR1 SQVTM and CDR2 ANQGSEA. DNA for the CDR3: TGCAGCGTTGATCTAGCGGGGGGACAGGGGGAGCTGTTTTTT. It is translated as CSVDLAGGQGELFF.

The rearrangement uses TRBV6-5 and TRBJ1-5; D is possibly TRBD1 (6 bases). This CDR3 has 15 amino acids. The V gene lost 4 bases and the J gene lost 2 bases, with 12 bases spanning the gap. Germline CDR1 is MNHEY and CDR2 is SVGAGI. CDR3 nucleotide sequence: TGTGCCAGCAGTTTACAGGGAATTGGCAATCAGCCCCAGCATTTT. Protein: CASSLQGIGNQPQHF.

This chain uses TRBV5-1 with TRBJ1-1, with a possible D match to TRBD1 (5 bases). The CDR3 spans 14 residues. The V gene's germline CDR1 is SGHRS and CDR2 YFSETQ. V was shortened by 4 bases and J by 5 bases, with 15 bases between the two germline ends. Here the CDR3 DNA reads TGCGCCAGCAGCCCGCAGGGTTTAGGGACTGAAGCTTTCTTT. Translating it yields CASSPQGLGTEAFF.

The rearrangement uses TRBV4-2 and TRBJ1-6, with D tentatively TRBD1 (5 bases). V was pared by 0 bases and J by 0 bases, with 18 bases between. Germline V gene lookup returns CDR1 LGHNA and CDR2 YNFKEQ. The CDR3 is made up of 20 amino acids. The CDR3 is CASSQDVAGHQSSYNSPLHF. CDR3 nucleotide sequence: TGTGCCAGCAGCCAAGATGTTGCTGGACACCAGAGCTCCTATAATTCACCCCTCCACTTT.

This clone showed up just a few times. V gene TRBV14 combines with J gene TRBJ1-5; possible D gene TRBD1, 5 bases. V was clipped by 1 base and J by 9 bases, with 10 bases between them. The CDR3 runs to 13 residues. The V gene's germline CDR1 is SGHDN and CDR2 FVKESK. CDR3 loop: CASSQAGKAPQHF. The CDR3 DNA reads TGTGCCAGCAGCCAAGCAGGGAAGGCGCCCCAGCATTTT.

The chain combines TRBV28 with TRBJ2-2, with D tentatively TRBD1 (6 bases). This CDR3 comprises 14 residues. Trimming cost V 6 bases and J 1 base, with 9 bases left between them. Germline CDR1 reads MDHEN; CDR2 reads SYDVKM. CDR3 nucleotide sequence: TGTGCCAGCAGATCGGGACAGAACACCGGGGAGCTGTTTTTT. This gives the protein CASRSGQNTGELFF.

J is TRBJ2-7 and V is TRBV5-1, with TRBD1 matching 7 bases. Germline-derived CDR1 and CDR2 are SGHRS and YFSETQ. V dropped 4 bases and J dropped 3; count of bases not matched to a gene: 4. This CDR3 spans 13 amino acids. The CDR3 bases are TGCGCCAGCAGCGCGACAGGGAACTACGAGCAGTACTTC. Translated: CASSATGNYEQYF.

This chain connects TRBV9 to TRBJ1-1; no firm D call. Germline assignment: CDR1 SGDLS and CDR2 YYNGEE. The germline V and J ends were trimmed by 0 bases and 6 bases, with 12 bases remaining between them. The CDR3 covers 14 residues. The CDR3 spells CASSVAEGIPEAFF. For the CDR3, the DNA is TGTGCCAGCAGCGTAGCTGAGGGAATCCCTGAAGCTTTCTTT.

The CDR3 DNA sequence: TGTGCCAGCAGCTACCGACAGGGACGTCTTGGATATCAGCCCCAGCATTTT. It encodes CASSYRQGRLGYQPQHF. The chain joins TRBV7-2 to TRBJ1-5, with 7 bases aligning to TRBD1. After removal of 4 bases from V and 5 bases from J, the junction contained 14 bases not matched to a gene. This CDR3 spans 17 amino acids. In germline, CDR1 is SGHTA, CDR2 FQGNSA.

The rearrangement uses TRBV27 and TRBJ2-5; D is perhaps TRBD2 (5 bases). Per germline, CDR1 MNHEY and CDR2 SMNVEV (reference sequence). The CDR3 extends over 12 amino acids. Trimming took 8 bases from V and 9 from J, leaving 16 bases between them. The CDR3 DNA reads TGTGCCAGCGTGAGCGGCGGTGGGGCCCAGTACTTC. Protein: CASVSGGGAQYF.

V gene TRBV5-5 combines with J gene TRBJ1-5; D ambiguous. This CDR3 is built from 12 residues. Germline CDR1 SGHKS, CDR2 YYEKEE (reference sequence). The germline V and J ends were trimmed by 2 bases and 6 bases, with 6 bases remaining between them. CDR3 sequence: CASSFEGQPQHF. CDR3 nucleotides: TGTGCCAGCAGCTTTGAGGGTCAGCCCCAGCATTTT.

V gene TRBV6-1 combines with J gene TRBJ1-3; a possible D gene is TRBD1 (5 bases). The CDR3 extends over 16 amino acids. Per the germline V gene, CDR1 is MNHNS and CDR2 is SASEGT. V dropped 4 bases and J dropped 2 bases, with 15 bases sitting between them. CDR3 protein: CASSVQRGHAGNTIYF. Written as DNA, the CDR3 is TGTGCCAGCAGTGTCCAGCGGGGCCACGCTGGAAACACCATATATTTT.

The chain uses TRBV29-1 and TRBJ1-1, with TRBD1 identical over 7 bases. The CDR3 is 14 amino acids. The junction had 12 bases not matched to a gene; V was cut back by 5 bases and J by 6 bases. The germline V gene has CDR1 SQVTM and CDR2 ANQGSEA. The CDR3 sequence is CSVLPTGLAAEAFF. The CDR3 region has the DNA TGCAGCGTTCTTCCGACAGGGTTGGCAGCTGAAGCTTTCTTT. Full variable domain (remainder filled in from reference TRBV29-1 and TRBJ1-1): SAVISQKPSRDICQRGTSLTIQCQVDSQVTMMFWYRQQPGQSLTLIATANQGSEATYESGFVIDKFPISRPNLTFSTLTVSNMSPEDSSIYLCSVLPTGLAAEAFFGQGTRLTVV.

DNA for the CDR3: TGCGCCAGCAGGTCGGCAGGGGGGTACCAAGAGACCCAGTACTTC. Translated: CASRSAGGYQETQYF. V usage is TRBV5-1 and J usage is TRBJ2-5; a possible D gene is TRBD1 (7 bases). This CDR3 spans 15 amino acids. CDR1 and CDR2 from the germline V gene are SGHRS and YFSETQ. Trimming cost V 5 bases and J 0 bases, with 14 bases left between them.

The genes are TRBV11-3 and TRBJ2-4; D uncertain. Trimming stripped 3 bases from V and 8 bases from J, with 14 bases between. Germline CDR1 and CDR2: SGHNT and YENEEA. The CDR3 loop spans 14 amino acids. The CDR3 is CASSLRPALHIQYF. The CDR3 DNA reads TGTGCCAGCAGCTTGCGTCCTGCCCTCCACATTCAGTACTTC.

The chain couples TRBV9 to TRBJ1-1; perhaps TRBD1 as D (6 bases). Trimming removed 4 bases at V and 5 bases at J, with 12 bases between. Germline CDR1 reads SGDLS; CDR2 reads YYNGEE. The CDR3 consists of 13 residues. The chain's CDR3 is CASSPSRGTEAFF. DNA of the CDR3: TGTGCCAGCAGCCCTTCCAGGGGTACTGAAGCTTTCTTT.